A single sample gave rise to the 25 T cell receptor beta chains below, sequenced in a study of beta chain features in type 1 diabetes. As every portion of the isolated RNA was reverse transcribed, the sequencing read expressed TCRB transcripts. Assay: immunoSEQ multiplex PCR; the TCRdb copy retains only in-frame clones and omits some. The sample shows some 370,000 clones, over 9% of them seen only once. Regarding the study as a whole: People with Type 1 diabetes carried modestly yet significantly shorter TCRB CDR3s in all four CD4+ subsets.

These receptors' antigens are unknown. Sequencing was carried out using central memory CD4+ T cells from blood. The receptors were gathered from a young man with type 1 diabetes.

This clone has just a few counts. The chain uses TRBV30 and TRBJ2-2, with 9 bases lining up with TRBD2. V gave up 3 bases and J gave up 9 bases; unmatched junction bases: 5. Looked up from germline, CDR1 is GTSNPN and CDR2 is SVGIG (reference sequence). The CDR3 loop spans 13 amino acids. The CDR3, as DNA: TGTGCCTGGAGGGGACCTAGCGGGAGGGAGCTGTTTTTT. Translating gives CAWRGPSGRELFF. Variable domain in full (rest from reference TRBV30 and TRBJ2-2): SQTIHQWPATLVQPVGSPLSLECTVEGTSNPNLYWYRQAAGRGLQLLFYSVGIGQISSEVPQNLSASRPQDRQFILSSKKLLLSDSGFYLCAWRGPSGRELFFGEGSRLTVL.

The rearrangement links TRBV5-4 to TRBJ2-2; D perhaps matches TRBD2 (6 bases). The CDR3 runs to 14 residues. Between the trimmed V and J ends, which lost 4 bases and 6 bases, there was a span of 13 bases. Per the germline V gene, CDR1 is SGHNT and CDR2 is YYREEE (reference sequence). The chain's CDR3 is CASSQDGTAGELFF. CDR3 DNA sequence: TGTGCCAGCAGCCAGGACGGGACTGCCGGGGAGCTGTTTTTT.

There are a few counts of this clone. V is TRBV11-1 and J is TRBJ2-7; D may be TRBD2 (5 bases). CDR1 and CDR2 (germline): SGHAT, FQDESV (reference sequence). This CDR3 has 15 amino acids. V was clipped by 0 bases and J by 7 bases, with 16 bases between them. The CDR3 region has the DNA TGTGCCAGCAGCTTAGCCCTGCTCGGCTCGGGGGAGCAGTACTTC. Amino acid sequence: CASSLALLGSGEQYF.

In its sample, this clone was seen a few times. The chain couples TRBV6-6 to TRBJ1-5; TRBD1 matches at 9 bases. Germline V CDR1 and CDR2: MNHNY, SVGAGI (reference sequence). After removal of 5 bases from V and 3 bases from J, the junction contained 5 bases not matched to a gene. The length of the CDR3 is 15 residues. The CDR3 reads CASSQQGAFNQPQHF. DNA for the CDR3: TGTGCCAGCAGTCAACAGGGGGCCTTCAATCAGCCCCAGCATTTT.

Many counts were recorded for this clone. The chain couples TRBV15 to TRBJ2-2; D ambiguous. CDR3 length: 16 amino acids. The germline V gene has CDR1 LNHNV and CDR2 YYDKDF (reference sequence). The V end lost 0 bases, the J end lost 3 bases, and 11 bases lay between the germline ends. DNA for the CDR3: TGTGCCACCAGCAGAGATAGAGACGAGTACACCGGGGAGCTGTTTTTT. This gives the protein CATSRDRDEYTGELFF.

This clone has a count of ten or more. The genes are TRBV11-1 and TRBJ2-6; D is perhaps TRBD2 (5 bases). Germline V gene data show CDR1 as SGHAT and CDR2 as FQDESV (reference sequence). This CDR3 has 15 amino acids. The V gene lost 5 bases and the J gene lost 1 base, with 9 bases spanning the gap. CDR3 coding DNA: TGTGCCAGCAGCCCAAGGGAGTCTGGGGCCAACGTCCTGACTTTC. It codes for CASSPRESGANVLTF.

A few counts support this clone. At the DNA level, this CDR3 is encoded by other sequences in the same sample as well. The chain couples TRBV7-8 to TRBJ2-2; 9 nucleotides align to TRBD2. Trimming cost V 1 base and J 3 bases; bases outside gene matches: 3. Per germline, CDR1 SGHVS and CDR2 FQNEAQ. The CDR3 contains 16 residues. CDR3 DNA sequence: TGTGCCAGCAGCTTAGGGCTAGCGGGATACACCGGGGAGCTGTTTTTT. Translating it yields CASSLGLAGYTGELFF.

At least ten counts were recorded for this clone. The chain uses TRBV19 and TRBJ1-2; 8 bases line up with TRBD1. CDR1 and CDR2 (germline): LNHDA, SQIVND (reference sequence). V shed 5 bases, J shed 8 bases, and the junction held 7 bases outside the gene matches. The CDR3 extends over 13 amino acids. CDR3 bases: TGTGCCAGTAGTGGACAGGGTTATTCCGGCTACACCTTC. Protein sequence: CASSGQGYSGYTF.

CDR3 nucleotide sequence: TGTGCCAGCAGCTTCCTAGAGACAGGGAATACTGAAGCTTTCTTT. Amino acid sequence: CASSFLETGNTEAFF. The rearrangement links TRBV2 to TRBJ1-1, with 7 bases that match TRBD1. This CDR3 contains 15 residues. The V gene's germline CDR1 is SNHLY and CDR2 FYNNEI. V lost 6 bases to trimming and J lost 5 bases; unmatched junction nucleotides: 12.

In DNA, the CDR3 is TGTGCCAGTAGCAGGGAAGGTGATAGCAATCAGCCCCAGCATTTT. It specifies CASSREGDSNQPQHF. The chain has TRBV19 and TRBJ1-5; TRBD1 is a possible D gene (5 bases). CDR1 LNHDA and CDR2 SQIVND come from the germline V gene (reference sequence). The V gene lost 6 bases and the J gene lost 0 bases, with 12 bases spanning the gap. The CDR3 runs to 15 residues.

This clone turned up a few times. The CDR3 DNA is TGTGCCAGCAGTCCCCACAGCGGGGGGCCGGGTAATGAAAAACTGTTTTTT. Amino acids: CASSPHSGGPGNEKLFF. The chain links TRBV28 to TRBJ1-4, with D perhaps matching TRBD1 (6 bases). Per the germline V gene, CDR1 is MDHEN and CDR2 is SYDVKM. This CDR3 region has 17 residues. Deletions cut 5 bases from V and 4 bases from J, with 20 bases between.

The J gene is TRBJ2-5, the V gene TRBV14; a weak D match, TRBD1 (5 bases). There are 14 residues in the CDR3. Germline V CDR1 and CDR2: SGHDN, FVKESK. The V end was cut by 4 bases, the J end by 5 bases, with 14 bases between. DNA for the CDR3: TGTGCCAGCAGCCCAACAAGGGGAAGGGAGACCCAGTACTTC. Protein sequence: CASSPTRGRETQYF.

The count of this clone is one. Other DNA variants within this sample encode the same CDR3. The chain couples TRBV9 to TRBJ2-5, with TRBD2 identical over 10 bases. Germline CDR1 reads SGDLS; CDR2 reads YYNGEE. This CDR3 region has 15 residues. V was clipped by 0 bases and J by 5 bases; unmatched bases: 4. The CDR3, as DNA: TGTGCCAGCAGCGTAGGAGCGGGAGGGCCCGAGACCCAGTACTTC. It yields the protein CASSVGAGGPETQYF.

The genes are TRBV6-1 and TRBJ1-1; 7 bases are shared with TRBD1. The germline gives CDR1 MNHNS, CDR2 SASEGT. The V and J ends lost 3 bases and 2 bases, in that order; junction bases with no gene match: 6. The CDR3 extends over 15 amino acids. This CDR3 reads CASSDPTGVNTEAFF. The CDR3 DNA follows: TGTGCCAGCAGTGATCCCACAGGGGTAAACACTGAAGCTTTCTTT.

The sample holds a few counts of this clone. The chain links TRBV11-2 to TRBJ2-1; 8 positions match TRBD1. The germline CDR1 and CDR2 sequences are SGHAT and FQNNGV. The CDR3 loop spans 15 amino acids. After removal of 1 base from V and 8 bases from J, the junction contained 7 bases not matched to a gene. The CDR3 loop is CASSLVGQGGDEQFF. The CDR3 region has the DNA TGTGCCAGCAGCTTAGTAGGACAGGGTGGGGATGAGCAGTTCTTC.

The V call is TRBV9, the J call TRBJ2-5; the D gene is possibly TRBD2 (5 bases). The CDR3 runs to 14 residues. V lost 2 bases, J lost 1 base, and 9 bases lay in between. Germline CDR1 is SGDLS and CDR2 is YYNGEE. In DNA form, the CDR3 reads TGTGCCAGCAGCGTTGGGAGCGCCCAAGAGACCCAGTACTTC. This translates into CASSVGSAQETQYF.

In its sample, this clone was seen a few times. The chain carries TRBV11-2 and TRBJ2-5, with D hard to call. With 1 base removed from V and 5 bases from J, the gap between germline ends came to 8 bases. CDR1 is SGHAT, CDR2 FQNNGV, per germline. The CDR3 runs 13 residues. The chain's CDR3 is CASSLGHSETQYF. DNA of the CDR3: TGTGCCAGCAGCTTAGGTCACTCGGAGACCCAGTACTTC.

This clone was seen many times. Distinct nucleotide sequences in the sample also encode this CDR3. The V call is TRBV9, the J call TRBJ1-1; D unresolved. Trimming pared 0 bases from V and 0 bases from J, leaving 3 bases between. Germline values: CDR1 SGDLS, CDR2 YYNGEE. This CDR3 is 13 amino acids long. CDR3 in DNA: TGTGCCAGCAGCGTAGCGATGAACACTGAAGCTTTCTTT. Translated: CASSVAMNTEAFF.

This chain connects TRBV7-3 to TRBJ2-4, with D possibly matching TRBD2 (6 bases). Deletions cut 2 bases from V and 0 bases from J, with 14 bases between. The CDR3 sequence is 17 residues long. Per germline, CDR1 SGHTA and CDR2 FQGTGA. The CDR3 region is CASSLVGLNLAKNIQYF. CDR3 nucleotides: TGTGCCAGCAGCTTAGTGGGACTTAACCTAGCCAAAAACATTCAGTACTTC.

The chain has TRBV28 and TRBJ1-1; 11 positions agree with TRBD1. Germline CDR1 reads MDHEN; CDR2 reads SYDVKM. With 4 bases clipped from V and 4 bases from J, the junction kept 2 bases outside the gene matches. The CDR3 totals 14 residues. CDR3 residues: CASSSGTGGTEAFF. CDR3 DNA sequence: TGTGCCAGCAGTTCCGGGACAGGGGGCACTGAAGCTTTCTTT.

J is TRBJ1-6 and V is TRBV18; D possibly corresponds to TRBD1 (6 bases). Trimming shortened V by 1 base and J by 7 bases, and 14 bases separated the two germline ends. Per germline, CDR1 KGHSH and CDR2 LQKENI. The CDR3 length is 16 residues. The CDR3: CASSPRVNRANSPLHF. Here the CDR3 DNA reads TGTGCCAGCTCACCACGGGTCAACAGGGCGAATTCACCCCTCCACTTT. The whole variable domain, remainder taken from reference TRBV18 and TRBJ1-6, is NAGVMQNPRHLVRRRGQEARLRCSPMKGHSHVYWYRQLPEEGLKFMVYLQKENIIDESGMPKERFSAEFPKEGPSILRIQQVVRGDSAAYFCASSPRVNRANSPLHFGNGTRLTVT.

J is TRBJ2-1 and V is TRBV27, with 9 positions matching TRBD1. The CDR3 extends over 14 amino acids. Germline V gene data show CDR1 as MNHEY and CDR2 as SMNVEV (reference sequence). V lost 3 bases to trimming and J lost 7 bases; unmatched junction nucleotides: 4. CDR3 coding DNA: TGTGCCAGCAGTTTTGGGGACAGGGTGAATGAGCAGTTCTTC. It codes for CASSFGDRVNEQFF.

This clone was seen a handful of times. An end of the junction differs from the germline gene, which may be a read error. This chain uses TRBV11-2 with TRBJ2-5; no firm D call. The CDR3 is 11 amino acids. Germline CDR1 SGHAT, CDR2 FQNNGV. The DNA of the CDR3 is TGTGCCAGCAGCTCACAAGGGACCCAGTACTTC. As protein: CASSSQGTQYF.

A few counts support this clone. The chain recombines TRBV28 with TRBJ2-3; D remains unclear. The ends were cut back, 4 bases at V and 3 bases at J, with 5 bases in the middle. The germline V gene has CDR1 MDHEN and CDR2 SYDVKM. This CDR3 is 12 amino acids long. The chain's CDR3 is CASSSLTDTQYF. The CDR3, as DNA: TGTGCCAGCAGTTCTCTGACAGATACGCAGTATTTT. The full variable domain, completed using reference TRBV28 and TRBJ2-3, is DVKVTQSSRYLVKRTGEKVFLECVQDMDHENMFWYRQDPGLGLRLIYFSYDVKMKEKGDIPEGYSVSREKKERFSLILESASTNQTSMYLCASSSLTDTQYFGPGTRLTVL.

The rearrangement links TRBV10-3 to TRBJ2-1; possible D gene TRBD2, 6 bases. Trimming cost V 11 bases and J 4 bases, with 9 bases left between them. Germline lookup yields CDR1 ENHRY and CDR2 SYGVKD. This CDR3 contains 11 residues. The CDR3 bases are TGTGCCGGCGGGGCATACAATGAGCAGTTCTTC. Its translation is CAGGAYNEQFF.